Described below is a single T cell receptor beta chain sequence and its context. The sample originates from a study of T cell changes during pregnancy in multiple sclerosis. The assay was immunoSEQ multiplex PCR, and TCRdb's table has in-frame clones only and misses some. The repertoire has about 100,000 clones, over 80% of them found once; the top ten carry about 1.8%. Germline trimming cut 5 bases from V and 3 bases from J; bases unmatched to any gene: 2. The CDR3 consists of 13 residues. CDR1 is SGHNT and CDR2 is YENEEA in the germline V gene. V gene TRBV11-3 combines with J gene TRBJ1-1, with TRBD1 matching over 8 bases. The specimen comprised peripheral blood, sampled after pregnancy. This receptor was identified in a female donor with multiple sclerosis, enrolled in a pregnancy study. The CDR3 loop is CASSAQGDTEAFF. The CDR3 DNA reads as TGTGCCAGCAGCGCACAGGGGGACACTGAAGCTTTCTTT. The full variable domain, completed using reference TRBV11-3 and TRBJ1-1, is EAGVVQSPRYKIIEKKQPVAFWCNPISGHNTLYWYLQNLGQGPELLIRYENEEAVDDSQLPKDRFSAERLKGVDSTLKIQPAELGDSAVYLCASSAQGDTEAFFGQGTRLTVV.